These T cell receptor beta chains were read from a single sample in a study of T cell repertoires in aging, cancer and after chemotherapy. TCRdb re-derived calls from the multiplex PCR reads in MiXCR, one entry per CDR3 protein. The sample consists of about 7,800 distinct CDR3 sequences, over 40% of them appearing once. The sequenced sample consisted of blood. These receptors were obtained from a human donor with a solid tumor. Each CDR3 is given with its conserved first and last residue. The order of the fields is CDR3 protein, CDR3 DNA, clone size, J gene, V gene, D gene. A D gene is named only where the DNA matches it firmly. Part of the rows lack a size; the others show once, few, many or a class for expanded clones.

cdr3_aa: CSVDPSSGSYNEQFF
cdr3_nt: TGCAGCGTTGACCCCTCTAGCGGCAGCTACAATGAGCAGTTCTTC
clone_size: few
j_call: TRBJ2-1
v_call: TRBV29-1
d_call: TRBD2

cdr3_aa: CASSRGTALYEQYF
cdr3_nt: TGTGCCAGCAGCCGCGGGACAGCACTCTACGAGCAGTACTTC
clone_size: few
j_call: TRBJ2-7
v_call: TRBV6-5
d_call: .

cdr3_aa: CASWEGLTDTQYF
cdr3_nt: TGTGCCAGCTGGGAGGGCCTGACAGATACGCAGTATTTT
clone_size: few
j_call: TRBJ2-3
v_call: TRBV27
d_call: TRBD2

cdr3_aa: CASGLPFYNEQFF
cdr3_nt: TGTGCCAGCGGGCTGCCATTCTACAATGAGCAGTTCTTC
clone_size: medium-sized
j_call: TRBJ2-1
v_call: TRBV11-3
d_call: .

cdr3_aa: CASSIGGYRGDTQYF
cdr3_nt: TGTGCCAGTAGTATAGGGGGGTACAGGGGAGATACGCAGTATTTT
clone_size: .
j_call: TRBJ2-3
v_call: TRBV19
d_call: TRBD1

cdr3_aa: CASLLTSFNEQYF
cdr3_nt: TGTGCCAGCCTCCTCACCTCCTTCAACGAGCAGTACTTC
clone_size: few
j_call: TRBJ2-7
v_call: TRBV6-1
d_call: .

cdr3_aa: CASSLGLSYNEQFF
cdr3_nt: TGTGCCAGCAGCCTGGGACTTTCCTACAATGAGCAGTTCTTC
clone_size: few
j_call: TRBJ2-1
v_call: TRBV7-6
d_call: .

cdr3_aa: CSVTETANYGYTF
cdr3_nt: TGCAGCGTTACAGAAACCGCTAACTATGGCTACACCTTC
clone_size: medium-sized
j_call: TRBJ1-2
v_call: TRBV29-1
d_call: .

cdr3_aa: CASSLTDRGPSYEQYF
cdr3_nt: TGTGCCAGCAGTCTTACGGACAGGGGGCCCTCCTACGAGCAGTACTTC
clone_size: few
j_call: TRBJ2-7
v_call: TRBV11-3
d_call: TRBD1

cdr3_aa: CAWAVGDEQFF
cdr3_nt: TGTGCCTGGGCGGTAGGCGATGAGCAGTTCTTC
clone_size: .
j_call: TRBJ2-1
v_call: TRBV30
d_call: .

cdr3_aa: CASRSLEGPSSYEQYF
cdr3_nt: TGTGCCAGCAGATCCCTTGAGGGGCCCAGCTCCTACGAGCAGTACTTC
clone_size: .
j_call: TRBJ2-7
v_call: TRBV6-1
d_call: .

cdr3_aa: CATSDYVGGPGETQYF
cdr3_nt: TGTGCCACCAGTGATTATGTTGGAGGGCCGGGGGAGACCCAGTACTTC
clone_size: .
j_call: TRBJ2-5
v_call: TRBV24-1
d_call: .

cdr3_aa: CASSFVGTSQETQYF
cdr3_nt: TGTGCCAGCAGCTTCGTCGGGACTAGCCAAGAGACCCAGTACTTC
clone_size: .
j_call: TRBJ2-5
v_call: TRBV5-6
d_call: TRBD2

cdr3_aa: CSVEGYRGYEQYF
cdr3_nt: TGCAGCGTTGAAGGTTACAGGGGCTACGAGCAGTACTTC
clone_size: .
j_call: TRBJ2-7
v_call: TRBV29-1
d_call: TRBD1

cdr3_aa: CASSSRDREEAFF
cdr3_nt: TGTGCCAGCAGTTCCCGTGACAGGGAGGAAGCTTTCTTT
clone_size: .
j_call: TRBJ1-1
v_call: TRBV6-5
d_call: TRBD1

cdr3_aa: CASRGRSNSPLHF
cdr3_nt: TGTGCCAGCCGGGGACGGAGTAATTCACCCCTCCACTTT
clone_size: medium-sized
j_call: TRBJ1-6
v_call: TRBV11-3
d_call: .

cdr3_aa: CAIKGAQDTQYF
cdr3_nt: TGTGCCATCAAGGGGGCTCAAGATACGCAGTATTTT
clone_size: .
j_call: TRBJ2-3
v_call: TRBV10-3
d_call: TRBD1

cdr3_aa: CASSQARISPLHF
cdr3_nt: TGTGCCAGCAGCCAGGCCCGGATTTCACCCCTCCACTTT
clone_size: .
j_call: TRBJ1-6
v_call: TRBV11-3
d_call: .

cdr3_aa: CASSSGTGTSGSNIRGNEQFF
cdr3_nt: TGTGCCAGCAGCTCCGGAACCGGGACTAGCGGGAGTAATATAAGGGGCAATGAGCAGTTCTTC
clone_size: .
j_call: TRBJ2-1
v_call: TRBV11-3
d_call: TRBD2

cdr3_aa: CASSFRILGRRPSGQEGVTGELFF
cdr3_nt: TGTGCCAGCAGTTTCCGTATCTTAGGACGGCGCCCCTCAGGACAGGAGGGGGTCACCGGGGAGCTGTTTTTT
clone_size: few
j_call: TRBJ2-2
v_call: TRBV12-3/TRBV12-4
d_call: .

cdr3_aa: CASSLGRIQPQHF
cdr3_nt: TGTGCCAGCAGTTTAGGTCGTATTCAGCCCCAGCATTTT
clone_size: .
j_call: TRBJ1-5
v_call: TRBV12-3/TRBV12-4
d_call: .

cdr3_aa: CASSSTAAKNIQYF
cdr3_nt: TGTGCCAGCAGCTCGACTGCAGCCAAAAACATTCAGTACTTC
clone_size: .
j_call: TRBJ2-4
v_call: TRBV5-5
d_call: .

cdr3_aa: CASGQQVNTGELFF
cdr3_nt: TGTGCCAGCGGACAGCAAGTTAACACCGGGGAGCTGTTTTTT
clone_size: .
j_call: TRBJ2-2
v_call: TRBV18
d_call: .

cdr3_aa: CASNRQGLSNEKLFF
cdr3_nt: TGTGCCAGCAACAGACAGGGGCTGAGTAATGAAAAACTGTTTTTT
clone_size: .
j_call: TRBJ1-4
v_call: TRBV6-5
d_call: TRBD1

cdr3_aa: CAISEATDTQYF
cdr3_nt: TGTGCCATCAGTGAGGCAACAGATACGCAGTATTTT
clone_size: few
j_call: TRBJ2-3
v_call: TRBV10-3
d_call: .

cdr3_aa: CAIKGGTYEQYF
cdr3_nt: TGTGCCATCAAAGGCGGCACCTACGAGCAGTACTTC
clone_size: once
j_call: TRBJ2-7
v_call: TRBV10-3
d_call: .

cdr3_aa: CASSYRPITDTQYF
cdr3_nt: TGTGCCAGCAGCTACAGGCCCATCACAGATACGCAGTATTTT
clone_size: few
j_call: TRBJ2-3
v_call: TRBV11-1
d_call: .

cdr3_aa: CASSIDNEQFF
cdr3_nt: TGTGCCAGCAGCATAGACAATGAGCAGTTCTTC
clone_size: medium-sized
j_call: TRBJ2-1
v_call: TRBV11-3
d_call: .

cdr3_aa: CASSLGPPRHNEQFF
cdr3_nt: TGTGCCAGCAGCTTAGGGCCCCCACGACACAATGAGCAGTTCTTC
clone_size: .
j_call: TRBJ2-1
v_call: TRBV11-3
d_call: .

cdr3_aa: CATSRDRLDNEQFF
cdr3_nt: TGTGCCACCAGCAGAGATCGGTTGGACAATGAGCAGTTCTTC
clone_size: few
j_call: TRBJ2-1
v_call: TRBV15
d_call: .

cdr3_aa: CASSQDDGSGGEFF
cdr3_nt: TGTGCCAGCAGCCAAGATGATGGGTCAGGGGGCGAGTTCTTC
clone_size: .
j_call: TRBJ2-1
v_call: TRBV4-2
d_call: TRBD1

cdr3_aa: CASSLRATDTQYF
cdr3_nt: TGTGCCAGCAGTTTGAGGGCCACAGATACGCAGTATTTT
clone_size: few
j_call: TRBJ2-3
v_call: TRBV12-3/TRBV12-4
d_call: .

cdr3_aa: CASSTGSDTYGYTF
cdr3_nt: TGCGCCAGCTCCACGGGGAGTGACACCTATGGCTACACCTTC
clone_size: .
j_call: TRBJ1-2
v_call: TRBV5-1
d_call: .

cdr3_aa: CASQPAETGKRHEQYF
cdr3_nt: TGTGCCAGCCAACCGGCGGAAACTGGGAAGCGCCACGAGCAGTACTTC
clone_size: .
j_call: TRBJ2-7
v_call: TRBV6-5
d_call: .

cdr3_aa: CAWSSDSNYGYTF
cdr3_nt: TGTGCCTGGAGTTCCGACAGCAACTATGGCTACACCTTC
clone_size: .
j_call: TRBJ1-2
v_call: TRBV30
d_call: .

cdr3_aa: CASSPARVVARRETQYF
cdr3_nt: TGTGCCAGCAGCCCCGCCCGCGTGGTAGCGAGACGAGAGACCCAGTACTTC
clone_size: .
j_call: TRBJ2-5
v_call: TRBV6-2/TRBV6-3
d_call: .

cdr3_aa: CASSTTESYQPQHF
cdr3_nt: TGTGCCAGTAGTACGACAGAATCTTATCAGCCCCAGCATTTT
clone_size: few
j_call: TRBJ1-5
v_call: TRBV19
d_call: .

cdr3_aa: CATSREAGVPSDTQYF
cdr3_nt: TGTGCCACCAGCAGAGAAGCGGGAGTTCCATCGGATACGCAGTATTTT
clone_size: .
j_call: TRBJ2-3
v_call: TRBV15
d_call: TRBD2

cdr3_aa: CASTRRGSGETQYF
cdr3_nt: TGTGCCAGCACCCGCAGGGGGAGTGGGGAGACCCAGTACTTC
clone_size: few
j_call: TRBJ2-5
v_call: TRBV12-3/TRBV12-4
d_call: TRBD1

cdr3_aa: CASRTGSTPQETQYF
cdr3_nt: TGTGCCAGTAGGACAGGCTCGACCCCCCAAGAGACCCAGTACTTC
clone_size: .
j_call: TRBJ2-5
v_call: TRBV19
d_call: .

cdr3_aa: CASSYSPRIPSYEQYF
cdr3_nt: TGTGCCAGCAGTTACTCGCCGAGAATCCCCTCCTACGAGCAGTACTTC
clone_size: few
j_call: TRBJ2-7
v_call: TRBV6-5
d_call: .

cdr3_aa: CASSPATAYEQYF
cdr3_nt: TGTGCCAGCTCACCAGCGACAGCCTACGAGCAGTACTTC
clone_size: .
j_call: TRBJ2-7
v_call: TRBV18
d_call: .

cdr3_aa: CASTLGTGEQYF
cdr3_nt: TGTGCCAGCACCCTCGGCACAGGGGAGCAGTACTTC
clone_size: few
j_call: TRBJ2-7
v_call: TRBV12-3/TRBV12-4
d_call: .

cdr3_aa: CASCPSGGQAGYTF
cdr3_nt: TGTGCCAGCTGCCCCTCGGGGGGACAGGCCGGCTACACCTTC
clone_size: .
j_call: TRBJ1-2
v_call: TRBV6-6
d_call: TRBD1

cdr3_aa: CASSEHQETQYF
cdr3_nt: TGTGCCAGCTCAGAACATCAAGAGACCCAGTACTTC
clone_size: .
j_call: TRBJ2-5
v_call: TRBV18
d_call: .